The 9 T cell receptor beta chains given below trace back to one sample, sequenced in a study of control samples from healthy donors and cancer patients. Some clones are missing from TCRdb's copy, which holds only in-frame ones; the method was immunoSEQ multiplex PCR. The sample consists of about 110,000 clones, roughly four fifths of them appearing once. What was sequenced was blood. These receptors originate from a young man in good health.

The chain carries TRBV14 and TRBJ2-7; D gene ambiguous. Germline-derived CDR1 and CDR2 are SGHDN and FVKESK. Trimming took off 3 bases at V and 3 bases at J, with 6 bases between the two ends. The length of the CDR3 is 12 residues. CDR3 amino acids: CASSQGNYEQYV. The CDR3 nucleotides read TGTGCCAGCAGCCAGGGAAACTACGAGCAGTACGTC.

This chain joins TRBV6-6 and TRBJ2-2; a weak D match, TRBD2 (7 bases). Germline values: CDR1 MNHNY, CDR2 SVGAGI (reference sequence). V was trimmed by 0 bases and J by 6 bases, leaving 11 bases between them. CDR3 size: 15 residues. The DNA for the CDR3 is TGTGCCAGCAGTTACTCGGGGGGGGGCGCCGGGGAGCTGTTTTTT. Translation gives CASSYSGGGAGELFF.

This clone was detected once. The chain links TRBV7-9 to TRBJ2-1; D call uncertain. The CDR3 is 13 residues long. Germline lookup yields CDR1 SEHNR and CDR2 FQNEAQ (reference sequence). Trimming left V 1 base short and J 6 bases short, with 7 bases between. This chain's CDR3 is CASSLDGSNEQFF. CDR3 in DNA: TGTGCCAGCAGCTTAGATGGTAGCAATGAGCAGTTCTTC. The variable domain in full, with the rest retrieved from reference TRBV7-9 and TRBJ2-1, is DTGVSQNPRHKITKRGQNVTFRCDPISEHNRLYWYRQTLGQGPEFLTYFQNEAQLEKSRLLSDRFSAERPKGSFSTLEIQRTEQGDSAMYLCASSLDGSNEQFFGPGTRLTVL.

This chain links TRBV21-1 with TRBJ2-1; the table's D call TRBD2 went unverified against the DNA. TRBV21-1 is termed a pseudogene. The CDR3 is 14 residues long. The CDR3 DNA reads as TGTGCCAGCAGTTCGGGGGGGCCATACAATGAGCAGTTCTTC. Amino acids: CASSSGGPYNEQFF.

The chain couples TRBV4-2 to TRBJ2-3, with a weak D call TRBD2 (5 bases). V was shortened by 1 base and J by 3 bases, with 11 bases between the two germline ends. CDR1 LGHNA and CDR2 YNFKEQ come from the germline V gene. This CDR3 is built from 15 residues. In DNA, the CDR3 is TGTGCCAGCAGCCAAGGGGTGGGGAGAACAGATACGCAGTATTTT. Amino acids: CASSQGVGRTDTQYF.

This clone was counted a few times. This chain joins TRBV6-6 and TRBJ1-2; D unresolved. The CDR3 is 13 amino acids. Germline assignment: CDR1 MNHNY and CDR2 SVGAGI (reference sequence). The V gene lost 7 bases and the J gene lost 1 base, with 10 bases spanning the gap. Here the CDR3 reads CASNRPYNYGYTF. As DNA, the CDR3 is TGTGCCAGCAACAGACCCTATAACTATGGCTACACCTTC.

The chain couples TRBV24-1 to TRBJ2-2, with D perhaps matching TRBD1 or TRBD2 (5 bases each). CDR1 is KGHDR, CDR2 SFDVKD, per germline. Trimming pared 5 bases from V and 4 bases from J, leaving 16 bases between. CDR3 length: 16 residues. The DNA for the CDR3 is TGTGCCACCAGTGCCAGACCGGGGCTCTCCACCGGGGAGCTGTTTTTT. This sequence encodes CATSARPGLSTGELFF.

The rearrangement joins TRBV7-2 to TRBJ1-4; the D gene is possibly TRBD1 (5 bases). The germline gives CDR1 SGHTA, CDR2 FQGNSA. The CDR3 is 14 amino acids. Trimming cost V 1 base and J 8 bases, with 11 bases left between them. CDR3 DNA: TGTGCCAGCAGCTTAGTTAGACAGACAGAAAAACTGTTTTTT. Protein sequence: CASSLVRQTEKLFF.

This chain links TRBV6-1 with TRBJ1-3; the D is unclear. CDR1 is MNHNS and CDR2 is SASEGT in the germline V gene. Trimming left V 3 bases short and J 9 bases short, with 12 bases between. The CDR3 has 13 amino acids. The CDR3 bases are TGTGCCAGCAGTGAGGTTGGTCTGAGCACCATATATTTT. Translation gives CASSEVGLSTIYF.